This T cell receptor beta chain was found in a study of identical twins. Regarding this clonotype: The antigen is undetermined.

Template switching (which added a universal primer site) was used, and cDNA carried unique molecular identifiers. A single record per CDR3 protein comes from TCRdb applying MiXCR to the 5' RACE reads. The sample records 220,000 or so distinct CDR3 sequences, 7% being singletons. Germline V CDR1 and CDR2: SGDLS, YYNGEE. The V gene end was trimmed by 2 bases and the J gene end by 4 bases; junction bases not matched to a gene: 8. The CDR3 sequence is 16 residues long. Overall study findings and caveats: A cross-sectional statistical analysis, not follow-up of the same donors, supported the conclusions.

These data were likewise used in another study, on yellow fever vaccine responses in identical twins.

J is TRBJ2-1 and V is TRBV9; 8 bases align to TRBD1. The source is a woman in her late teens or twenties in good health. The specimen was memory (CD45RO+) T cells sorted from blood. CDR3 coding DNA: TGTGCCAGCAGCGTGTCAGGGGGCATCGGATACAATGAGCAGTTCTTC. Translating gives CASSVSGGIGYNEQFF.